These 27 T cell receptor beta chains came from one sample sequenced in a study of siplizumab effects on memory and regulatory T cells (dated by TCRdb to between 2018 and 2021). Library construction relied on the immunoSEQ multiplex PCR assay. The immuneACCESS repertoire file appears here via TCRdb, limited to in-frame rearrangements. These files lack a portion of the clones; in checked studies, under half of the deficit traces to unresolved V genes, and the cause of the others is not known. This sample lists approximately 60,000 clones; approximately 79% were detected once. The ten largest clones take up approximately 0.4% of the sample. The sequencing sample was made of memory CD4+ T cells sorted from blood. Reading the label with the study, this specimen's cell subset or site is: unstimulated CD4+ memory T cells. These receptors all stem from a human donor in good health.

The CDR3 DNA follows: TGTGCCAGCAGCTTAGGAACCGGGACAAAGAGTTATGGCTACACCTTC. Its protein product is CASSLGTGTKSYGYTF. The chain joins TRBV11-2 to TRBJ1-2; D might be TRBD1 (6 bases). This CDR3 spans 16 amino acids. CDR1 SGHAT and CDR2 FQNNGV come from the germline V gene. Trimming pared 1 base from V and 5 bases from J, leaving 17 bases between.

This sequence joins TRBV5-1 and TRBJ1-2, with TRBD1 matching 9 bases. The CDR3 is 15 amino acids. Germline-derived CDR1 and CDR2 are SGHRS and YFSETQ. The junction had 6 bases not matched to a gene; V was cut back by 4 bases and J by 2 bases. The CDR3 DNA sequence: TGCGCCAGCAGCCCGGAGGGACAGGGCAACTATGGCTACACCTTC. Its protein is CASSPEGQGNYGYTF.

V and J are TRBV9 and TRBJ2-7, with 10 bases identical to TRBD1. Germline values: CDR1 SGDLS, CDR2 YYNGEE. This CDR3 spans 15 amino acids. Germline trimming cut 4 bases from V and 6 bases from J; bases unmatched to any gene: 10. CDR3 in amino acids: CASSPRTGGVSEQYF. DNA of the CDR3: TGTGCCAGCAGCCCTCGGACAGGGGGGGTGAGCGAGCAGTACTTC.

This chain uses TRBV4-1 with TRBJ1-1, with D perhaps TRBD1 (5 bases). In germline, CDR1 is MGHRA, CDR2 YSYEKL. V was pared by 1 base and J by 1 base, with 10 bases between. The CDR3 consists of 15 residues. The CDR3 region is CASSQVGATNTEAFF. DNA for the CDR3: TGCGCCAGCAGCCAAGTTGGGGCAACGAACACTGAAGCTTTCTTT.

This clone was seen a handful of times. The chain has TRBV10-1 and TRBJ1-5; D is perhaps TRBD1 (6 bases). Germline CDR1 reads WNHNN; CDR2 reads SYGVQD (reference sequence). The CDR3 totals 15 residues. The ends were cut back, 8 bases at V and 7 bases at J, with 21 bases in the middle. The CDR3 sequence is CASEGPNRAGQPQHF. CDR3 coding DNA: TGCGCCAGCGAAGGACCGAACAGGGCAGGGCAGCCCCAGCATTTT.

The gene calls are TRBV5-4 and TRBJ2-1; D is perhaps TRBD2 (5 bases). In germline, CDR1 is SGHNT, CDR2 YYREEE (reference sequence). The CDR3 consists of 15 residues. The V and J ends lost 3 bases and 7 bases respectively, with 17 bases between them. The DNA for the CDR3 is TGTGCCAGCAGCTCCCCAACCCCCGGGGTAAATGAGCAGTTCTTC. It translates to CASSSPTPGVNEQFF.

J is TRBJ2-7 and V is TRBV29-1; a weak D match, TRBD1 (6 bases). V lost 6 bases and J lost 0, with 15 bases in between. In germline, CDR1 is SQVTM, CDR2 ANQGSEA. This CDR3 comprises 14 residues. CDR3 sequence (DNA): TGCAGCGTACTGGACAGTAGTAGCTCCTACGAGCAGTACTTC. It encodes CSVLDSSSSYEQYF.

J is TRBJ1-6 and V is TRBV7-2; the match to TRBD1 covers 8 bases. V shed 1 base, J shed 6 bases, and the junction held 2 bases outside the gene matches. The length of the CDR3 is 15 residues. The germline V gene has CDR1 SGHTA and CDR2 FQGNSA. CDR3 sequence reads: CASSLVQGGNSPLHF. CDR3 nucleotide sequence: TGTGCCAGCAGCTTAGTACAGGGGGGTAATTCACCCCTCCACTTT. The variable domain in full, completed from reference TRBV7-2 and TRBJ1-6, reads GAGVSQSPSNKVTEKGKDVELRCDPISGHTALYWYRQSLGQGLEFLIYFQGNSAPDKSGLPSDRFSAERTGGSVSTLTIQRTQQEDSAVYLCASSLVQGGNSPLHFGNGTRLTVT.

The genes are TRBV6-1 and TRBJ1-5; D call uncertain. Trimming removed 1 base at V and 6 bases at J, with 7 bases between. The CDR3 loop spans 13 amino acids. Germline CDR1 is MNHNS and CDR2 is SASEGT. The CDR3 DNA is TGTGCCAGCAGTGAAGAGAGGAGTCAGCCCCAGCATTTT. This encodes CASSEERSQPQHF.

The rearrangement joins TRBV11-1 to TRBJ2-3; TRBD2 matches 9 bases. There are 15 residues in the CDR3. The germline V gene has CDR1 SGHAT and CDR2 FQDESV (reference sequence). V trimming: 5 bases; J trimming: 6 bases; junction bases outside the gene matches: 9. CDR3 in DNA: TGTGCCAGCAGCCCCCGTGGGGCGGGGGGGGATACGCAGTATTTT. Translation: CASSPRGAGGDTQYF.

The chain has TRBV11-2 and TRBJ2-1; D is ambiguous. From germline, CDR1 is SGHAT and CDR2 FQNNGV. The V end lost 1 base, the J end lost 0 bases, and 7 bases lay between the germline ends. This CDR3 region has 15 residues. The CDR3 reads CASSLGSSSYNEQFF. For the CDR3, the DNA is TGTGCCAGCAGCTTAGGAAGTAGCTCCTACAATGAGCAGTTCTTC.

The V call is TRBV6-5, the J call TRBJ2-2; perhaps TRBD2 as D (6 bases). V lost 0 bases and J lost 5, with 10 bases in between. This CDR3 is built from 15 residues. The germline V gene has CDR1 MNHEY and CDR2 SVGAGI. The CDR3 is CASSYSQSGTGELFF. The CDR3 DNA reads TGTGCCAGCAGTTACTCGCAGAGCGGGACCGGGGAGCTGTTTTTT.

The rearrangement links TRBV6-5 to TRBJ1-1, with D hard to call. The germline CDR1 and CDR2 sequences are MNHEY and SVGAGI. Trimming shortened V by 7 bases and J by 1 base, and 16 bases separated the two germline ends. The CDR3 loop spans 15 amino acids. CDR3 in DNA: TGTGCCAGCACCTCAGACTGGCGGGAGAACACTGAAGCTTTCTTT. Its translation is CASTSDWRENTEAFF.

The gene calls are TRBV29-1 and TRBJ2-3, with TRBD2 as a possible D gene (7 bases). CDR3 length: 15 residues. Germline CDR1 reads SQVTM; CDR2 reads ANQGSEA. V was trimmed by 1 base and J by 4 bases, leaving 15 bases between them. This CDR3 is CSVEVGRGRPDTQYF. The DNA for the CDR3 is TGCAGCGTTGAAGTAGGGCGGGGGCGTCCAGATACGCAGTATTTT.

The J gene is TRBJ2-2, the V gene TRBV27, with D perhaps TRBD2 (6 bases). Trimming shortened V by 6 bases and J by 6 bases, and 20 bases separated the two germline ends. Germline lookup yields CDR1 MNHEY and CDR2 SMNVEV (reference sequence). This CDR3 contains 16 residues. As DNA, the CDR3 is TGTGCCAGCAGCCCAGGGACGCGGGGTGGTGCCGGGGAGCTGTTTTTT. Its translation is CASSPGTRGGAGELFF.

In its sample, this clone ranks as medium-sized. The chain carries TRBV5-1 and TRBJ1-2; 8 nucleotides line up with TRBD1. Trimming cost V 0 bases and J 6 bases; bases outside gene matches: 4. Looked up from germline, CDR1 is SGHRS and CDR2 is YFSETQ. The CDR3 sequence is 14 residues long. The CDR3 loop is CASSLGQGANGYTF. CDR3 bases: TGCGCCAGCAGCTTGGGGCAGGGGGCTAATGGCTACACCTTC.

The chain is built from TRBV7-6 and TRBJ2-2; the match to TRBD2 covers 10 bases. The CDR3 contains 16 residues. CDR1 is SGHVS, CDR2 FNYEAQ, per germline. The ends lost 5 bases at V and 4 bases at J; junction bases unmatched: 7. The CDR3 region is CASSVSGGASTGELFF. The CDR3 DNA reads TGTGCCAGCAGCGTAAGCGGGGGGGCCAGCACCGGGGAGCTGTTTTTT. Filled out from reference TRBV7-6 and TRBJ2-2, the complete variable domain reads GAGVSQSPRYKVTKRGQDVALRCDPISGHVSLYWYRQALGQGPEFLTYFNYEAQQDKSGLPNDRFSAERPEGSISTLTIQRTEQRDSAMYRCASSVSGGASTGELFFGEGSRLTVL.

The chain employs TRBV4-2 and TRBJ2-7, with 9 bases aligning to TRBD1. CDR3 length: 15 residues. J gave up 1 base and V 4 bases, and 5 bases lay outside the gene matches. The germline CDR1 and CDR2 sequences are LGHNA and YNFKEQ. The CDR3 DNA follows: TGTGCCAGCAGCCCTAGGACAGGGGAATCCTACGAGCAGTACTTC. Its translation is CASSPRTGESYEQYF.

This chain uses TRBV19 with TRBJ1-2; D possibly corresponds to TRBD1 (5 bases). CDR3 length equals 17 residues. V shed 3 bases and J shed 1 base, with 18 bases lying between them. The V gene's germline CDR1 is LNHDA and CDR2 SQIVND (reference sequence). CDR3: CASSIGGLGDSNYGYTF. The CDR3 nucleotides read TGTGCCAGTAGTATTGGAGGCCTGGGGGATAGTAACTATGGCTACACCTTC.

The chain uses TRBV4-3 and TRBJ2-7; no clear D. Per germline, CDR1 LGHNA and CDR2 YSLEER. The V end lost 4 bases, the J end lost 4 bases, and 14 bases lay between the germline ends. This CDR3 is built from 14 residues. The CDR3 protein is CASSLAAAGYEQYF. For the CDR3, the DNA is TGCGCCAGCAGCCTGGCCGCGGCCGGATACGAGCAGTACTTC.

The chain couples TRBV5-1 to TRBJ1-5; no firm D call. This CDR3 has 15 residues. Germline V CDR1 and CDR2: SGHRS, YFSETQ. V gave up 0 bases and J gave up 4 bases, with 11 bases separating them. The CDR3 here is CASSLAAGLNQPQHF. DNA for the CDR3: TGCGCCAGCAGCTTGGCCGCGGGGTTGAATCAGCCCCAGCATTTT.

This clone was counted between two and nine times. The chain employs TRBV11-2 and TRBJ2-7, with D tentatively TRBD1 or TRBD2 (5 bases each). Germline V CDR1 and CDR2: SGHAT, FQNNGV. V dropped 2 bases and J dropped 7 bases, with 12 bases sitting between them. The CDR3 is 13 residues long. CDR3 in DNA: TGTGCCAGCAGCTTACACAGGACTGTAGAGCAGTACTTC. It encodes CASSLHRTVEQYF.

This chain links TRBV6-1 with TRBJ1-2; D gene uncertain. The germline V gene has CDR1 MNHNS and CDR2 SASEGT. Trimming removed 1 base at V and 6 bases at J, with 12 bases between. The CDR3 spans 14 residues. The CDR3 reads CASSEEGGWNGYTF. DNA of the CDR3: TGTGCCAGCAGTGAAGAGGGAGGGTGGAATGGCTACACCTTC.

The chain recombines TRBV2 with TRBJ2-3; TRBD1 matches at 9 bases. CDR1 SNHLY and CDR2 FYNNEI come from the germline V gene. V dropped 4 bases and J dropped 1; count of bases not matched to a gene: 6. This CDR3 spans 16 amino acids. CDR3 loop: CASSGSGQGGTDTQYF. CDR3 DNA: TGTGCCAGCAGTGGGTCGGGACAGGGAGGCACAGATACGCAGTATTTT.

J is TRBJ1-1 and V is TRBV11-2, with D perhaps matching TRBD1 (5 bases). CDR3 length: 13 residues. Germline loops: CDR1 SGHAT, CDR2 FQNNGV. Between the trimmed V and J ends, which lost 2 bases and 4 bases, there was a span of 8 bases. The CDR3 DNA reads TGTGCCAGCAGCTTATGGGGGGGCACTGAAGCTTTCTTT. This gives the protein CASSLWGGTEAFF.

DNA of the CDR3: TGTGCCAGCAGCCAAGGTGACCTGGGCTCCTGGTATGGCTACACCTTC. This encodes CASSQGDLGSWYGYTF. This chain connects TRBV14 to TRBJ1-2; D is ambiguous. This CDR3 contains 16 residues. V dropped 1 base and J dropped 5 bases, with 17 bases sitting between them. Germline lookup yields CDR1 SGHDN and CDR2 FVKESK.

The rearrangement links TRBV10-3 to TRBJ2-7, with 9 positions matching TRBD2. Germline loops: CDR1 ENHRY, CDR2 SYGVKD. This CDR3 has 16 residues. J gave up 6 bases and V 3 bases, and 12 bases lay outside the gene matches. For the CDR3, the DNA is TGTGCCATCAGTGATTTTGCGGGACTAGCTTTAGGCGAGCAGTACTTC. Amino acid sequence: CAISDFAGLALGEQYF.